This T cell receptor (beta chain) was recovered during a study of molecular identifiers for immune sequencing clone quantification. Study findings and constraints: In cases of identical TCR molecules sharing a barcode, highly expanded clone sizes could be underestimated.

Libraries for naive CD8 T cells, which were made from about 19,000 to 1,100,000 sorted cells, drew on 10%, 30% or 50% of the RNA. Germline trimming cut 0 bases from V and 1 base from J; bases unmatched to any gene: 6. The CDR3 loop spans 17 amino acids. Germline CDR1 DFQATT, CDR2 SNEGSKA (reference sequence). Turning to this clonotype: Its matching antigen is unknown.

TCRdb recomputed calls from the PCR reads with MiXCR, one row per CDR3 protein. The sample includes under 350,000 distinct CDR3 sequences, 24% of them seen just once. The gene calls are TRBV20-1 and TRBJ1-6, with 7 nucleotides matching TRBD1. This receptor was taken from a human donor in good health. Some libraries in this study had Jurkat cell RNA spiked in. Sequencing was performed on naive CD8+ T cells from blood, with Jurkat cell RNA spiked in. Stated subset: FACS-sorted CD8+CD4-CCR7+CD45RA+ naive T cells. The CDR3 region has the DNA TGCAGTGCTAGAGATATCGGACAGGCGTCCTATAATTCACCCCTCCACTTT. This gives the protein CSARDIGQASYNSPLHF.